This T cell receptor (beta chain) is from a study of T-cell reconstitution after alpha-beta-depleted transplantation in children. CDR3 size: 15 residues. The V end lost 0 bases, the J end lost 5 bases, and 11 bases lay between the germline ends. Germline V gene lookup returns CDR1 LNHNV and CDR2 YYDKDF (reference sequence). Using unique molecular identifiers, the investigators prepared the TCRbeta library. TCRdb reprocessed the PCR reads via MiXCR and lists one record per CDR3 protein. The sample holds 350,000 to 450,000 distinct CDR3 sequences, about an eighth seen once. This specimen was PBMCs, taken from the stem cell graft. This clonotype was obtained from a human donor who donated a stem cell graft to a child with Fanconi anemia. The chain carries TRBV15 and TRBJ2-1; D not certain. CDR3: CATSRDQVTHNEQFF. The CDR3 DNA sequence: TGTGCCACCAGCAGAGATCAGGTTACCCACAATGAGCAGTTCTTC.